Following are 30 T cell receptor beta chains from one sample sequenced in a study of blood T cells in healthy people across ages (dated by TCRdb to between 2015 and 2016). Library construction relied on 5' RACE. Sequencing was carried out with an Illumina HiSeq 2500. A second PCR of about 6 to 12 cycles was run with a J-beta primer mix and a sample-barcoded 5' primer. Clones were called with MiXCR by TCRdb after fastp trimmed the public reads at Q25, and only in-frame beta chains were retained. Entries are consolidated by CDR3 protein sequence, retaining the most common genes and DNA. The sample table contains approximately 790,000 distinct CDR3 sequences; only one count was recorded for approximately 67% of them. The ten top clones hold approximately 30% of the sample. The sequencing sample was made of blood. All receptors derive from a man aged 25-45 years in good health.

The chain employs TRBV7-3 and TRBJ2-3; TRBD2 might be the D (6 bases). This CDR3 is 15 amino acids long. The germline V and J ends were trimmed by 4 bases and 3 bases, with 14 bases remaining between them. In germline, CDR1 is SGHTA, CDR2 FQGTGA. The CDR3, as DNA: TGTGCCAGCAGCTCCAATCTAGCGACAACAGATACGCAGTATTTT. This sequence encodes CASSSNLATTDTQYF.

The rearrangement uses TRBV4-3 and TRBJ2-1; TRBD2 is a possible D gene (5 bases). Trimming cost V 1 base and J 12 bases, with 13 bases left between them. The CDR3 contains 13 residues. Germline lookup yields CDR1 LGHNA and CDR2 YSLEER. CDR3 sequence (DNA): TGCGCCAGCAGCCAAGGACGATCGGGGTCGCAGTTCTTC. This sequence encodes CASSQGRSGSQFF.

The gene calls are TRBV9 and TRBJ2-1, with a weak D call TRBD2 (6 bases). The V gene lost 0 bases and the J gene lost 3 bases, with 10 bases spanning the gap. The germline CDR1 and CDR2 sequences are SGDLS and YYNGEE. This CDR3 spans 15 amino acids. CDR3 sequence: CASSVAAGLYNEQFF. CDR3 bases: TGTGCCAGCAGCGTAGCGGCGGGGCTCTACAATGAGCAGTTCTTC.

This chain connects TRBV20-1 to TRBJ2-1, with a tentative D call TRBD1 (6 bases). The V end was cut by 6 bases, the J end by 10 bases, with 13 bases between. Germline V lookup: CDR1 DFQATT, CDR2 SNEGSKA (reference sequence). This CDR3 is 11 amino acids long. CDR3 loop: CSAAWGREQFF. The DNA for the CDR3 is TGCAGTGCCGCGTGGGGGCGGGAGCAGTTCTTC.

V gene TRBV12-3 or TRBV12-4 combines with J gene TRBJ2-1; possible D gene TRBD2, 6 bases. Trimming removed 3 bases from V and 12 bases from J, with 12 bases in between. The CDR3 has 12 residues. The CDR3, as DNA: TGTGCCAGCAGTTTCCGGAGGGTACCGCAGTTCTTC. Amino acid sequence: CASSFRRVPQFF.

This clonotype was picked up one time. V usage is TRBV7-3 and J usage is TRBJ2-4, with 9 bases lining up with TRBD1. Judging by the DNA end, TRBJ2-7 fits better; the J call may be wrong. Germline CDR1 reads SGHTA; CDR2 reads FQGTGA. The CDR3 is 15 residues long. The CDR3 is CASSAKGQGTGEQYF. CDR3 coding DNA: TGTGCCAGCAGCGCAAAGGGACAGGGAACTGGCGAGCAGTACTTC.

The chain combines TRBV6-2 or TRBV6-3 with TRBJ2-1, with unresolved D. The CDR3 is 14 amino acids. Trimming pared 4 bases from V and 1 base from J, leaving 8 bases between. Germline CDR1 is MNHEY and CDR2 is SVGEGT. The CDR3 bases are TGTGCCAGCAGTTGGGTGAGTTCCTACAATGAGCAGTTCTTC. This sequence encodes CASSWVSSYNEQFF.

The rearrangement links TRBV9 to TRBJ2-1; D is perhaps TRBD1 (5 bases). Per germline, CDR1 SGDLS and CDR2 YYNGEE. The CDR3 runs to 16 residues. V lost 0 bases, J lost 7 bases, and 17 bases lay in between. CDR3 bases: TGTGCCAGCAGCGTAGCAAGCGCAGGGAATTGGAATGAGCAGTTCTTC. Translating gives CASSVASAGNWNEQFF. Full variable domain (rest looked up from reference TRBV9 and TRBJ2-1): DSGVTQTPKHLITATGQRVTLRCSPRSGDLSVYWYQQSLDQGLQFLIQYYNGEERAKGNILERFSAQQFPDLHSELNLSSLELGDSALYFCASSVASAGNWNEQFFGPGTRLTVL.

The chain links TRBV7-9 to TRBJ1-2; D uncertain. This CDR3 comprises 15 residues. Per germline, CDR1 SEHNR and CDR2 FQNEAQ (reference sequence). Trimming pared 4 bases from V and 5 bases from J, leaving 17 bases between. The CDR3: CASSSPMGNKYGYTF. In nucleotides, the CDR3 is TGTGCCAGCAGCTCCCCCATGGGAAATAAGTATGGCTACACCTTC.

The chain links TRBV29-1 to TRBJ2-5; 7 nucleotides line up with TRBD1. The V segment lost 6 bases and the J segment 4 bases; nucleotides outside the gene matches: 11. The CDR3 consists of 14 residues. The germline gives CDR1 SQVTM, CDR2 ANQGSEA. The CDR3 is CSVDREGIGETQYF. As DNA, the CDR3 is TGCAGCGTCGACAGGGAAGGGATCGGAGAGACCCAGTACTTC.

This clonotype was detected a few times. The rearrangement uses TRBV7-3 and TRBJ2-3, with D uncertain. The V end was cut by 5 bases, the J end by 0 bases, with 9 bases between. Germline assignment: CDR1 SGHTA and CDR2 FQGTGA. This CDR3 has 14 amino acids. The DNA for the CDR3 is TGTGCCAGCAGCCCCGTTTCTAGCACAGATACGCAGTATTTT. It codes for CASSPVSSTDTQYF. Full variable domain (remainder filled in from reference TRBV7-3 and TRBJ2-3): GAGVSQTPSNKVTEKGKYVELRCDPISGHTALYWYRQSLGQGPEFLIYFQGTGAADDSGLPNDRFFAVRPEGSVSTLKIQRTERGDSAVYLCASSPVSSTDTQYFGPGTRLTVL.

The genes are TRBV3-1 and TRBJ2-6, with TRBD1 identical over 7 bases. CDR3 length equals 17 residues. Germline values: CDR1 LGHDT, CDR2 YNNKEL (reference sequence). J was trimmed by 0 bases and V by 1 base; bases with no gene match: 3. This chain's CDR3 is CASSQVQGSSGANVLTF. CDR3 bases: TGTGCCAGCAGCCAAGTACAGGGGAGCTCTGGGGCCAACGTCCTGACTTTC.

The chain is built from TRBV27 and TRBJ2-7, with D uncertain. V was clipped by 4 bases and J by 7 bases, with 14 bases between them. The CDR3 loop spans 13 amino acids. In germline, CDR1 is MNHEY, CDR2 SMNVEV (reference sequence). In DNA form, the CDR3 reads TGTGCCAGCAGTTCCCAAATGGCGGAAGAGCAGTACTTC. This gives the protein CASSSQMAEEQYF.

The V gene is TRBV2, the J gene TRBJ1-6; TRBD1 matches 10 bases. The length of the CDR3 is 14 residues. Looked up from germline, CDR1 is SNHLY and CDR2 is FYNNEI. V was clipped by 6 bases and J by 8 bases; unmatched bases: 4. CDR3 sequence (DNA): TGTGCCAGCAGCGGGGACAGGGGCCATTCACCCCTCCACTTT. This sequence encodes CASSGDRGHSPLHF. The full variable domain, its missing parts supplied by reference TRBV2 and TRBJ1-6, is EPEVTQTPSHQVTQMGQEVILRCVPISNHLYFYWYRQILGQKVEFLVSFYNNEISEKSEIFDDQFSVERPDGSNFTLKIRSTKLEDSAMYFCASSGDRGHSPLHFGNGTRLTVT.

The chain uses TRBV27 and TRBJ1-5; D perhaps matches TRBD1 (6 bases). This CDR3 region has 15 residues. V was shortened by 0 bases and J by 7 bases, with 13 bases between the two germline ends. From germline, CDR1 is MNHEY and CDR2 SMNVEV (reference sequence). In DNA, the CDR3 is TGTGCCAGCAGTTTATCGCAAAGGGGGAACCAGCCCCAGCATTTT. Its translation: CASSLSQRGNQPQHF.

The CDR3 sequence is CASSLTGTGKQFF. The CDR3 DNA follows: TGTGCCAGCAGTCTTACAGGGACTGGGAAGCAGTTCTTC. V is TRBV12-3 or TRBV12-4 and J is TRBJ2-1, with D perhaps given as TRBD1 or TRBD2 (6 bases each). CDR3 length: 13 residues. The germline V and J ends were trimmed by 5 bases and 11 bases, with 16 bases remaining between them.

This clonotype occurred a few times. The V gene is TRBV28, the J gene TRBJ2-6; D is unresolved. Trimming stripped 4 bases from V and 11 bases from J, with 9 bases between. Per the germline V gene, CDR1 is MDHEN and CDR2 is SYDVKM. This CDR3 comprises 12 residues. The CDR3: CASSSSSDVLTF. The CDR3 DNA reads TGTGCCAGCAGTTCTTCCAGCGACGTCCTGACTTTC.

The V gene is TRBV5-1, the J gene TRBJ2-7; D gene uncertain. Trimming took off 7 bases at V and 5 bases at J, with 10 bases between the two ends. The germline V gene has CDR1 SGHRS and CDR2 YFSETQ. The CDR3 contains 11 residues. The CDR3 spells CASGYMNEQYF. The CDR3 DNA is TGCGCCAGCGGCTACATGAACGAGCAGTACTTC.

The genes are TRBV29-1 and TRBJ2-7; the match to TRBD2 covers 10 bases. The CDR3 totals 17 residues. Germline V gene lookup returns CDR1 SQVTM and CDR2 ANQGSEA. Trimming removed 8 bases from V and 0 bases from J; junction bases left unmatched: 16. The CDR3 DNA reads as TGCAGCATTCTGCGCCTAGCGGGGGCCACGAGCTCCTACGAGCAGTACTTC. Its translation: CSILRLAGATSSYEQYF.

This clonotype appeared a few times. The V and J genes are TRBV6-2 or TRBV6-3 and TRBJ2-7, with 7 positions matching TRBD1. V trimming: 5 bases; J trimming: 0 bases; junction bases outside the gene matches: 10. This CDR3 comprises 16 residues. CDR1 is MNHEY and CDR2 is SVGEGT in the germline V gene. The CDR3 region is CASSDRGQARSYEQYF. CDR3 in DNA: TGTGCCAGCAGTGATCGAGGACAGGCGCGCTCCTACGAGCAGTACTTC.

This chain joins TRBV6-2 or TRBV6-3 and TRBJ2-1, with D maybe TRBD2 (6 bases). The CDR3 has 12 amino acids. Deletions cut 3 bases from V and 14 bases from J, with 14 bases between. The V gene's germline CDR1 is MNHEY and CDR2 SVGEGT. Written as DNA, the CDR3 is TGTGCCAGCAGTTATTCTGGGGACTGGGAGTTCTTC. Its translation: CASSYSGDWEFF.

J is TRBJ2-7 and V is TRBV30; D not certain. The CDR3 loop spans 13 amino acids. CDR1 and CDR2 from the germline V gene are GTSNPN and SVGIG (reference sequence). V lost 3 bases to trimming and J lost 1 base, with 10 bases between them. CDR3 sequence reads: CAWSADGSYEQYF. The CDR3 nucleotides read TGTGCCTGGAGCGCCGACGGGTCCTACGAGCAGTACTTC.

This chain uses TRBV9 with TRBJ1-5; TRBD1 might be the D (5 bases). The V and J ends lost 0 bases and 7 bases respectively, with 14 bases between them. The CDR3 covers 15 residues. Germline V gives CDR1 SGDLS, CDR2 YYNGEE. CDR3 in DNA: TGTGCCAGCAGCGTAGGGGCAGGTGCAGGGCAGCCCCAGCATTTT. It yields the protein CASSVGAGAGQPQHF.

This chain uses TRBV27 with TRBJ1-5, with a tentative D call TRBD1 (5 bases). Germline V CDR1 and CDR2: MNHEY, SMNVEV (reference sequence). The CDR3 runs to 16 residues. Trimming pared 2 bases from V and 1 base from J, leaving 12 bases between. For the CDR3, the DNA is TGTGCCAGCAGTTTAGCTACAGGAGGAAGCAATCAGCCCCAGCATTTT. It codes for CASSLATGGSNQPQHF.

The rearrangement links TRBV4-2 to TRBJ2-1; 7 nucleotides agree with TRBD2. Germline CDR1 is LGHNA and CDR2 is YNFKEQ. The CDR3 loop spans 17 amino acids. Trimming removed 0 bases from V and 10 bases from J; junction bases left unmatched: 15. CDR3 nucleotides: TGTGCCAGCAGCCAAGATCGAGACAGCGGGGCGCCCCGGGAGCAGTTCTTC. This codes for CASSQDRDSGAPREQFF.

Only one count was recorded for this clonotype. Germline and junction disagree at one end, which may indicate a read error. This chain uses TRBV5-1 with TRBJ2-4; 7 bases agree with TRBD1. CDR3 size: 16 residues. The germline V gene encodes CDR1 SGHRS and CDR2 YFSETQ. CDR3 region: CASSTRQGLAKSIQYF. Here the CDR3 DNA reads TGCGCCAGCAGCACAAGACAGGGTTTAGCCAAAAGCATTCAGTACTTC. The full variable domain, completed using reference TRBV5-1 and TRBJ2-4, is KAGVTQTPRYLIKTRGQQVTLSCSPISGHRSVSWYQQTPGQGLQFLFEYFSETQRNKGNFPGRFSGRQFSNSRSEMNVSTLELGDSALYLCASSTRQGLAKSIQYFGAGTRLSVL.

The chain has TRBV7-2 and TRBJ2-3; D is ambiguous. The CDR3 has 14 residues. Germline V CDR1 and CDR2: SGHTA, FQGNSA. Trimming pared 5 bases from V and 0 bases from J, leaving 9 bases between. The CDR3 spells CASSATMSTDTQYF. The DNA of the CDR3 is TGTGCCAGCAGCGCAACCATGAGCACAGATACGCAGTATTTT.

This clonotype showed up just a few times. The rearrangement joins TRBV11-2 to TRBJ1-2; possible D gene TRBD1, 5 bases. The germline V gene has CDR1 SGHAT and CDR2 FQNNGV. Deletions cut 6 bases from V and 6 bases from J, with 17 bases between. The CDR3 is 14 amino acids. CDR3 region: CASSPAVRDHGYTF. The DNA for the CDR3 is TGTGCCAGCAGTCCCGCCGTCAGGGACCATGGCTACACCTTC.

The chain employs TRBV7-2 and TRBJ2-3, with 10 bases that match TRBD2. Germline V CDR1 and CDR2: SGHTA, FQGNSA. Trimming cost V 5 bases and J 5 bases; bases outside gene matches: 4. This CDR3 spans 14 amino acids. This chain's CDR3 is CASSQGLAIDTQYF. CDR3 nucleotide sequence: TGTGCCAGCAGCCAGGGACTAGCGATAGATACGCAGTATTTT. The full variable domain, with the rest looked up from reference TRBV7-2 and TRBJ2-3, is GAGVSQSPSNKVTEKGKDVELRCDPISGHTALYWYRQSLGQGLEFLIYFQGNSAPDKSGLPSDRFSAERTGGSVSTLTIQRTQQEDSAVYLCASSQGLAIDTQYFGPGTRLTVL.

The chain has TRBV4-3 and TRBJ2-3, with 7 bases matching TRBD1. The CDR3 totals 16 residues. Per the germline V gene, CDR1 is LGHNA and CDR2 is YSLEER. The trim removed 2 bases at V and 3 bases at J, leaving 8 bases unmatched. As DNA, the CDR3 is TGCGCCAGCAGCCAATCGACAGGGTCGGGGACAGATACGCAGTATTTT. Encoded protein: CASSQSTGSGTDTQYF.